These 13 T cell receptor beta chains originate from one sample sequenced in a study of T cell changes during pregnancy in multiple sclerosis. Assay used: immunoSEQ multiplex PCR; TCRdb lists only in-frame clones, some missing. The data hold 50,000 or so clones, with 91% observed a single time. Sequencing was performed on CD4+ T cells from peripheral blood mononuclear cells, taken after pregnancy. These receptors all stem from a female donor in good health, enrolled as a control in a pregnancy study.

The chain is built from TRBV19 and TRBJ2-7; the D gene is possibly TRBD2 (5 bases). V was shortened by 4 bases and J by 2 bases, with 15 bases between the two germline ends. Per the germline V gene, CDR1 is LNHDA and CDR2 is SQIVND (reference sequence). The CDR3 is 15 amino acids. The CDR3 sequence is CASSTRGSATYEQYF. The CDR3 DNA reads TGTGCCAGTAGTACCCGGGGTAGCGCAACCTACGAGCAGTACTTC.

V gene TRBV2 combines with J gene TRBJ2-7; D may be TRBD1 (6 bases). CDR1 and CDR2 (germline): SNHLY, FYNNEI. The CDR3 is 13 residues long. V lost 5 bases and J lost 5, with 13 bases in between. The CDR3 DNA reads TGTGCCAGCAGTTATTCAGGGGTCCACGAGCAGTACTTC. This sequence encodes CASSYSGVHEQYF. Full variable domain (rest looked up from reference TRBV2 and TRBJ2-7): EPEVTQTPSHQVTQMGQEVILRCVPISNHLYFYWYRQILGQKVEFLVSFYNNEISEKSEIFDDQFSVERPDGSNFTLKIRSTKLEDSAMYFCASSYSGVHEQYFGPGTRLTVT.

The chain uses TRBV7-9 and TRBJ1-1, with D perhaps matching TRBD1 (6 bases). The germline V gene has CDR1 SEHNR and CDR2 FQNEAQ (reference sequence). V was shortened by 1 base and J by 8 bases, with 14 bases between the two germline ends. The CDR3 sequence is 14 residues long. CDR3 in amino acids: CASSLESGAREAFF. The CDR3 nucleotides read TGTGCCAGCAGCTTAGAGTCAGGGGCTCGAGAAGCTTTCTTT.

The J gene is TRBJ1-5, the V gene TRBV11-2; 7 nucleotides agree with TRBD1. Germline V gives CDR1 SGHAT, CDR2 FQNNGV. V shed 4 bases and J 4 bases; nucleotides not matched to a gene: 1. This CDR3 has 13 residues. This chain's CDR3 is CASSSRGNQPQHF. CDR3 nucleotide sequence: TGTGCCAGCAGCTCCAGGGGGAATCAGCCCCAGCATTTT.

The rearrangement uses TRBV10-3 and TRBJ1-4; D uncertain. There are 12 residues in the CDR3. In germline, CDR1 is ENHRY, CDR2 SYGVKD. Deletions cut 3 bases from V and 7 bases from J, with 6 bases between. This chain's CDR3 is CAISEKSEKLFF. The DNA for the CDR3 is TGTGCCATCAGTGAAAAGAGTGAAAAACTGTTTTTT.

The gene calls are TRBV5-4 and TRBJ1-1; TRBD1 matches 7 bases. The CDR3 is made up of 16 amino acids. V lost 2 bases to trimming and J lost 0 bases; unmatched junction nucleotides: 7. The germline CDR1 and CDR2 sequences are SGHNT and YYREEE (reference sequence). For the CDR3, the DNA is TGTGCCAGCAGCTTAAAGGACAGGCCTTTGAACACTGAAGCTTTCTTT. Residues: CASSLKDRPLNTEAFF.

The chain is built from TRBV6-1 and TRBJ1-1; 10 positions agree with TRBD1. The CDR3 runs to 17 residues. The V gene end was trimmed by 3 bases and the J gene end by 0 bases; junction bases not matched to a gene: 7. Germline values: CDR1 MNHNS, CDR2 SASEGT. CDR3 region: CASSDYRDRGLNTEAFF. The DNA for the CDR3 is TGTGCCAGCAGTGATTACCGGGACAGGGGCCTGAACACTGAAGCTTTCTTT.

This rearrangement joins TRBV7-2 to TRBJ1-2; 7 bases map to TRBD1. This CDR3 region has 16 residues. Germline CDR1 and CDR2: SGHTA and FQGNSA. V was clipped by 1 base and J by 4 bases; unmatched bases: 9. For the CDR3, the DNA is TGTGCCAGCAGCTTAGGGGGGGACAGTTCCATCTATGGCTACACCTTC. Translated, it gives CASSLGGDSSIYGYTF.

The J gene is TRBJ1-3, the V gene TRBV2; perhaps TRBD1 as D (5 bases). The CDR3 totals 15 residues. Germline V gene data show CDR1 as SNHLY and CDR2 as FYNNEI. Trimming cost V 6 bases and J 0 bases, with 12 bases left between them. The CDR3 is CASSDQGFSGNTIYF. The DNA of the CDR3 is TGTGCCAGCAGCGATCAGGGCTTCTCTGGAAACACCATATATTTT.

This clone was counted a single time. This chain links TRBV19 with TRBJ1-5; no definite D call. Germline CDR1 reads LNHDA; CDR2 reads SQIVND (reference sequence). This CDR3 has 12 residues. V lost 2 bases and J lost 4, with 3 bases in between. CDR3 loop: CASSIHNQPQHF. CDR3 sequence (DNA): TGTGCCAGTAGTATACATAATCAGCCCCAGCATTTT.

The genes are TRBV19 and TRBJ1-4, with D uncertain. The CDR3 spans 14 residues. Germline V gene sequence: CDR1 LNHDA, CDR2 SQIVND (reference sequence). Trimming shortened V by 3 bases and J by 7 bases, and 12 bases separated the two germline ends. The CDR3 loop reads CASSMLNRGEKLFF. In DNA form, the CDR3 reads TGTGCCAGTAGTATGCTCAATCGGGGTGAAAAACTGTTTTTT.

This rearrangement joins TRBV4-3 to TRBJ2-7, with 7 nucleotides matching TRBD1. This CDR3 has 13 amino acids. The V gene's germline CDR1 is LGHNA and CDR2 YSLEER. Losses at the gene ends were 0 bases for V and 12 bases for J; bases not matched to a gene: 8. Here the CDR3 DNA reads TGCGCCAGCAGCCAAGAATTTTGGGGACAGCCGTACTTC. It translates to CASSQEFWGQPYF.

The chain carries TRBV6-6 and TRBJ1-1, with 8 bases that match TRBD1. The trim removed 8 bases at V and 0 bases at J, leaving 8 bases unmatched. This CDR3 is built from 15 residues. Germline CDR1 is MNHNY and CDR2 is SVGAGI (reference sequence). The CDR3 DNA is TGTGCCAGCCGACCCTTGGACAGGGTGAACACTGAAGCTTTCTTT. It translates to CASRPLDRVNTEAFF.